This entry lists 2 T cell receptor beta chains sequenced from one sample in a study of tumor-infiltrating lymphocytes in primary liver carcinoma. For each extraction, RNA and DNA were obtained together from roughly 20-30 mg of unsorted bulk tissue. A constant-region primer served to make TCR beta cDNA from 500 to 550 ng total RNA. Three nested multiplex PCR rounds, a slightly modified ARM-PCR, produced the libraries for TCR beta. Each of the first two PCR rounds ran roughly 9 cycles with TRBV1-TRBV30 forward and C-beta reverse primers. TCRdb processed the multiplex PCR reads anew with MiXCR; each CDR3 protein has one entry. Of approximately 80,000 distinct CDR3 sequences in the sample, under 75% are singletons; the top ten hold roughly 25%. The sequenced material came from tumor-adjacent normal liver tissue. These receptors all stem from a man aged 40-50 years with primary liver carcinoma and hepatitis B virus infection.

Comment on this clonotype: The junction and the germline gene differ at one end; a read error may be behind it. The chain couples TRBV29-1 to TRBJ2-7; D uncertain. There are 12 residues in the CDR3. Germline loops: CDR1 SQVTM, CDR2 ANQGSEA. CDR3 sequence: CSVRGSSNEQYF. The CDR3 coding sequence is TGCAGCGTCCGTGGTTCCTCCAACGAGCAGTACTTC.

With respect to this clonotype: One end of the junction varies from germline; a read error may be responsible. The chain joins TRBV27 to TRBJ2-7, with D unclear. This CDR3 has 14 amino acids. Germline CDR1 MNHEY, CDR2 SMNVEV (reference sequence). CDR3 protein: CASSPDRPEYEHYF. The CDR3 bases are TGTGCCAGCAGTCCGGACCGACCCGAGTACGAGCACTACTTC.